These 31 T cell receptor beta chains share one sample of origin, sequenced in a study of human T cells and chemical hapten exposure. TCRdb re-derived calls from the RACE reads in MiXCR, one entry per CDR3 protein. The table includes more than 90,000 distinct CDR3 sequences, 11% detected once. Time point in this sample: patch test 2, 6 weeks after DPC sensitization. Indicated treatment: therapeutic diphenylcyclopropenone sensitization with weekly scalp DPC. The material sequenced was whole blood, taken in connection with sensitization to the hapten diphenylcyclopropenone (DPC). The source of these receptors is a woman aged 40 to 55 with alopecia areata. Some clones in this sample may be carry-over from other donors' samples.

The V gene is TRBV7-9, the J gene TRBJ2-1, with TRBD2 matching over 9 bases. The ends lost 8 bases at V and 6 bases at J; junction bases unmatched: 14. CDR1 and CDR2 (germline): SEHNR, FQNEAQ (reference sequence). The CDR3 totals 16 residues. DNA of the CDR3: TGTGCCAGCGGCCCCCCCTCTGGCGGGAGGGGCAATGAGCAGTTCTTC. Residues: CASGPPSGGRGNEQFF.

The rearrangement links TRBV29-1 to TRBJ1-2; D is possibly TRBD1 (5 bases). With 6 bases removed from V and 2 bases from J, the gap between germline ends came to 13 bases. The CDR3 consists of 13 residues. Germline CDR1 and CDR2: SQVTM and ANQGSEA. CDR3 region: CSVTGGGNYGYTF. CDR3 sequence (DNA): TGCAGCGTCACCGGGGGAGGGAACTATGGCTACACCTTC.

This clonotype occurred a few times. The CDR3 bases are TGTGCCAGCAGTTACTTTCGGGGGCGCGGGGGCAATCAGCCCCAGCATTTT. It encodes CASSYFRGRGGNQPQHF. This chain joins TRBV6-2 or TRBV6-3 and TRBJ1-5, with D perhaps matching TRBD1 (6 bases). The V gene's germline CDR1 is MNHEY and CDR2 SVGEGT. The CDR3 consists of 17 residues. The V and J ends lost 1 base and 2 bases respectively, with 15 bases between them.

This clonotype was observed many times. The chain employs TRBV12-5 and TRBJ1-1; D might be TRBD1 (6 bases). Per germline, CDR1 LGHNT and CDR2 FRNRAP. The V gene lost 7 bases and the J gene lost 1 base, with 22 bases spanning the gap. The CDR3 has 17 amino acids. CDR3 loop: CASATGQTRTTNTEAFF. For the CDR3, the DNA is TGTGCTAGTGCCACCGGACAGACACGAACTACGAACACTGAAGCTTTCTTT.

There are a few counts of this clonotype. The V call is TRBV29-1, the J call TRBJ2-5; 8 bases agree with TRBD2. With V trimmed by 2 bases and J by 1 base, 12 bases remained unmatched. CDR1 and CDR2 (germline): SQVTM, ANQGSEA. There are 17 residues in the CDR3. The chain's CDR3 is CSVESARAGDLQETQYF. As DNA, the CDR3 is TGCAGCGTTGAATCAGCTCGAGCGGGAGACCTCCAAGAGACCCAGTACTTC.

This clonotype was recorded many times. V gene TRBV10-3 combines with J gene TRBJ1-5, with D unresolved. The germline CDR1 and CDR2 sequences are ENHRY and SYGVKD. The CDR3 runs to 13 residues. V lost 9 bases and J lost 6, with 15 bases in between. The CDR3 nucleotides read TGTGCCATTACCCAGGAAGAAAGTCAGCCCCAGCATTTT. Amino acid sequence: CAITQEESQPQHF.

The sample holds many counts of this clonotype. The rearrangement joins TRBV20-1 to TRBJ1-1; D might be TRBD1 (5 bases). The CDR3 totals 15 residues. Trimming pared 0 bases from V and 4 bases from J, leaving 15 bases between. The germline V gene has CDR1 DFQATT and CDR2 SNEGSKA (reference sequence). CDR3 DNA sequence: TGCAGTGCTAGAGATGGGGCGTGGGGCTTCACTGAAGCTTTCTTT. The encoded protein is CSARDGAWGFTEAFF.

This clonotype was picked up a small number of times. The gene calls are TRBV10-3 and TRBJ2-7; D ambiguous. V gave up 7 bases and J gave up 0 bases, with 13 bases separating them. CDR1 ENHRY and CDR2 SYGVKD come from the germline V gene. The CDR3 runs 14 residues. DNA of the CDR3: TGTGCCATCAAGGTGGATCGATTCTCCTACGAGCAGTACTTC. Translated, it gives CAIKVDRFSYEQYF.

This clonotype came up a few times. The V call is TRBV12-3 or TRBV12-4, the J call TRBJ2-1; D assignment may be TRBD1 or TRBD2 (5 bases each). There are 14 residues in the CDR3. V dropped 5 bases and J dropped 10 bases, with 18 bases sitting between them. The CDR3 DNA follows: TGTGCCAGCAGTAGACGGGACCGCCTGGGGGAGCAGTTCTTC. This sequence encodes CASSRRDRLGEQFF.

This clonotype occurred many times. The rearrangement links TRBV6-5 to TRBJ1-2; D is ambiguous. V gave up 7 bases and J gave up 4 bases, with 19 bases separating them. Germline loops: CDR1 MNHEY, CDR2 SVGAGI. The CDR3 totals 15 residues. DNA for the CDR3: TGTGCCAGCACCTCGGTGCGACTGCATGGCTATGGCTACACCTTC. Translation: CASTSVRLHGYGYTF.

On this clonotype: This may stem from a read error, because a much larger clone lies one nucleotide away. The gene calls are TRBV24-1 and TRBJ2-5; D possibly uses TRBD1 or TRBD2 (5 bases each). V was shortened by 7 bases and J by 2 bases, with 13 bases between the two germline ends. From germline, CDR1 is KGHDR and CDR2 SFDVKD. The CDR3 runs 14 residues. The CDR3 DNA sequence: TGTGCCACCAGCCGGGGCAGAATACAAGAGACCCAGTACTTC. This gives the protein CATSRGRIQETQYF.

This clonotype was seen more than once but under ten times. CDR3 region: CSAREGQGGRPQHF. The CDR3 DNA sequence: TGCAGTGCTAGAGAGGGACAGGGAGGTAGGCCCCAGCATTTT. The V call is TRBV20-1, the J call TRBJ1-5; 9 bases are shared with TRBD1. Germline V gene data show CDR1 as DFQATT and CDR2 as SNEGSKA (reference sequence). The CDR3 consists of 14 residues. The V and J ends lost 0 bases and 9 bases, in that order; junction bases with no gene match: 6.

The V call is TRBV5-4, the J call TRBJ1-4; maybe TRBD1 (5 bases). Germline CDR1 SGHNT, CDR2 YYREEE (reference sequence). There are 16 residues in the CDR3. V was cut by 4 bases and J by 10 bases, with 23 bases left in between. CDR3 protein: CASSHGGNAMNGKLFF. The CDR3 coding sequence is TGTGCCAGCAGCCACGGGGGAAACGCCATGAACGGAAAACTGTTTTTT.

This clonotype was observed at least ten times. The chain has TRBV12-3 or TRBV12-4 and TRBJ2-6, with TRBD1 matching 8 bases. Unmatched junction bases numbered 8, after V lost 6 bases and J lost 4 bases. This CDR3 region has 16 residues. The CDR3 protein is CASSTRDRKGANVLTF. CDR3 sequence (DNA): TGTGCCAGCAGCACTAGGGACAGGAAGGGGGCCAACGTCCTGACTTTC.

The genes are TRBV9 and TRBJ2-5; 10 bases align to TRBD2. Germline V gene sequence: CDR1 SGDLS, CDR2 YYNGEE. V dropped 4 bases and J dropped 4; count of bases not matched to a gene: 4. The CDR3 spans 14 residues. The CDR3 coding sequence is TGTGCCAGCAGCATCCGACTAGCGGGAGAGACCCAGTACTTC. This translates into CASSIRLAGETQYF.

V and J are TRBV7-2 and TRBJ2-7, with D perhaps matching TRBD1 (7 bases). Germline CDR1 reads SGHTA; CDR2 reads FQGNSA. The CDR3 runs 15 residues. The V and J ends lost 4 bases and 6 bases respectively, with 19 bases between them. CDR3 in amino acids: CASSSRRGTDGEQYF. The CDR3 DNA is TGTGCCAGCAGCTCCCGGAGGGGGACAGATGGCGAGCAGTACTTC. Full variable domain (remainder filled in from reference TRBV7-2 and TRBJ2-7): GAGVSQSPSNKVTEKGKDVELRCDPISGHTALYWYRQSLGQGLEFLIYFQGNSAPDKSGLPSDRFSAERTGGSVSTLTIQRTQQEDSAVYLCASSSRRGTDGEQYFGPGTRLTVT.

This clonotype was seen many times. This chain links TRBV6-2 or TRBV6-3 with TRBJ1-2; no clear D gene. The V gene's germline CDR1 is MNHEY and CDR2 SVGEGT. This CDR3 has 15 amino acids. V was pared by 5 bases and J by 2 bases, with 15 bases between. Written as DNA, the CDR3 is TGTGCCAGCAGTCCCCCCCCGGATTTCAACTATGGCTACACCTTC. Its translation is CASSPPPDFNYGYTF.

This clonotype was seen ten or more times. This chain connects TRBV10-3 to TRBJ2-7; 7 positions agree with TRBD2. The CDR3 has 13 amino acids. CDR1 is ENHRY, CDR2 SYGVKD, per germline. Trimming took 6 bases from V and 2 from J; bases not matched to a gene: 4. CDR3 in amino acids: CAIRAAGPYEQYF. CDR3 in DNA: TGTGCCATCAGGGCAGCGGGGCCCTACGAGCAGTACTTC.

This clonotype was seen repeatedly, ten times or more. The CDR3 spells CASSQGPGKQYEQYF. The CDR3 DNA reads as TGTGCCAGCAGCCAAGGTCCAGGGAAACAATACGAGCAGTACTTC. V gene TRBV4-2 combines with J gene TRBJ2-7; D may be TRBD1 (5 bases). V lost 1 base, J lost 4 bases, and 14 bases lay in between. This CDR3 is built from 15 residues. Germline V gives CDR1 LGHNA, CDR2 YNFKEQ.

At least ten counts were recorded for this clonotype. V and J are TRBV3-1 and TRBJ2-7, with 10 bases aligning to TRBD1. The V gene's germline CDR1 is LGHDT and CDR2 YNNKEL (reference sequence). This CDR3 is built from 16 residues. V dropped 3 bases and J dropped 6; count of bases not matched to a gene: 11. CDR3 DNA sequence: TGTGCCAGCAGCCATCTCGCCGGGACAGGGGCCTTCGAGCAGTACTTC. Translation gives CASSHLAGTGAFEQYF.

This clonotype has ten or more counts. The chain carries TRBV6-1 and TRBJ2-7, with 11 bases identical to TRBD2. CDR1 and CDR2 from the germline V gene are MNHNS and SASEGT. V trimming: 3 bases; J trimming: 2 bases; junction bases outside the gene matches: 3. The CDR3 has 15 amino acids. The CDR3, as DNA: TGTGCCAGCAGTGAGGGACTAGCGGATACCTACGAGCAGTACTTC. Its translation is CASSEGLADTYEQYF.

This clonotype was detected ten times or more. The chain recombines TRBV4-1 with TRBJ1-3, with no clear D. Germline V lookup: CDR1 MGHRA, CDR2 YSYEKL. CDR3 length: 17 amino acids. Trimming pared 0 bases from V and 3 bases from J, leaving 15 bases between. CDR3 residues: CASSQDSAFPGGNTIYF. The CDR3 DNA reads as TGCGCCAGCAGCCAAGATTCGGCCTTCCCCGGTGGAAACACCATATATTTT.

This clonotype showed up many times. The V and J genes are TRBV4-3 and TRBJ1-1, with no clear D. Germline CDR1 reads LGHNA; CDR2 reads YSLEER. Trimming left V 0 bases short and J 4 bases short, with 9 bases between. CDR3 length equals 14 residues. The CDR3 spells CASSQDLRVTEAFF. CDR3 DNA: TGCGCCAGCAGCCAAGATCTCCGAGTCACTGAAGCTTTCTTT.

For the CDR3, the DNA is TGTGCCAGCAGCGCGGGACAGGGAATCCCCCTCGACACCTTC. Amino acid sequence: CASSAGQGIPLDTF. V gene TRBV2 combines with J gene TRBJ1-2; 9 bases map to TRBD1. The germline V gene has CDR1 SNHLY and CDR2 FYNNEI. This CDR3 contains 14 residues. Trimming cost V 6 bases and J 12 bases; bases outside gene matches: 14.

In this sample, this clonotype turned up many times. The rearrangement uses TRBV7-8 and TRBJ1-3, with 7 bases fitting TRBD1. The germline V gene has CDR1 SGHVS and CDR2 FQNEAQ. The CDR3 runs 14 residues. Losses at the gene ends were 8 bases for V and 1 base for J; bases not matched to a gene: 5. The CDR3 is CASGGQPSGNTIYF. In DNA form, the CDR3 reads TGTGCCAGCGGGGGACAGCCGTCTGGAAACACCATATATTTT. Full variable domain (remainder filled in from reference TRBV7-8 and TRBJ1-3): GAGVSQSPRYKVAKRGQDVALRCDPISGHVSLFWYQQALGQGPEFLTYFQNEAQLDKSGLPSDRFFAERPEGSVSTLKIQRTQQEDSAVYLCASGGQPSGNTIYFGEGSWLTVV.

This clonotype has ten or more counts. The junction does not match germline at one end; this may be a read error. The genes are TRBV12-3 or TRBV12-4 and TRBJ1-1, with 10 bases aligning to TRBD1. The CDR3 is 14 amino acids. This CDR3 is CASSPPGQGTEAFF. CDR3 DNA sequence: TGCGCCAGCAGTCCCCCGGGACAGGGGACTGAAGCTTTCTTT.

This clonotype appeared a few times. The chain carries TRBV27 and TRBJ1-1; no reliable D call. The CDR3 spans 14 residues. V was pared by 0 bases and J by 7 bases, with 12 bases between. Germline CDR1 is MNHEY and CDR2 is SMNVEV (reference sequence). The DNA of the CDR3 is TGTGCCAGCAGTTTATCTGCGACACTAGTTGAAGCTTTCTTT. Its protein product is CASSLSATLVEAFF.

This clonotype was seen a handful of times. In DNA, the CDR3 is TGTGCCACCAGCAGGCGTACAGGGGTCTACGAGCAGTACTTC. Encoded protein: CATSRRTGVYEQYF. The chain is built from TRBV15 and TRBJ2-7; TRBD1 matches 7 bases. The CDR3 is 14 residues long. CDR1 is LNHNV and CDR2 is YYDKDF in the germline V gene (reference sequence). The J segment lost 3 bases and the V segment lost 3 bases, leaving 5 bases of the junction unmatched.

V and J are TRBV28 and TRBJ2-7; no reliable D call. Trimming removed 3 bases from V and 0 bases from J, with 6 bases in between. In germline, CDR1 is MDHEN, CDR2 SYDVKM. CDR3 length equals 13 residues. The CDR3 DNA reads as TGTGCCAGCAGTTTTGGGGACTCCTACGAGCAGTACTTC. It yields the protein CASSFGDSYEQYF.

The gene calls are TRBV6-5 and TRBJ2-7; D not certain. Trimming pared 7 bases from V and 2 bases from J, leaving 12 bases between. Germline assignment: CDR1 MNHEY and CDR2 SVGAGI. The CDR3 runs 13 residues. As DNA, the CDR3 is TGTGCCAGCACCCTCGGGTCAACCTACGAGCAGTACTTC. Translated, it gives CASTLGSTYEQYF.

The sample holds many counts of this clonotype. The chain combines TRBV28 with TRBJ1-2; tentatively, D is TRBD1 (5 bases). Germline V gives CDR1 MDHEN, CDR2 SYDVKM. Trimming removed 5 bases from V and 8 bases from J, with 21 bases in between. This CDR3 has 15 residues. The CDR3 loop is CASSTPRGAAWGYTF. CDR3 DNA sequence: TGTGCCAGCAGTACACCGAGAGGGGCGGCATGGGGCTACACCTTC.